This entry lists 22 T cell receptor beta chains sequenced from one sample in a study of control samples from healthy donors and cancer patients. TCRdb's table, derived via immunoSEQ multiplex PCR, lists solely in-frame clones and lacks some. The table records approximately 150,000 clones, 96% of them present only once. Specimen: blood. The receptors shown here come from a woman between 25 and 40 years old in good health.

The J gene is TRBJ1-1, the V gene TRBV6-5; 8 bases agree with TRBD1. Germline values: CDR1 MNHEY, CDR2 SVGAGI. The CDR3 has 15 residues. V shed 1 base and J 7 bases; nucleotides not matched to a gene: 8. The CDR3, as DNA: TGTGCCAGCAGTTACTATACAGGGGGGCTTAGTGAAGCTTTCTTT. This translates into CASSYYTGGLSEAFF.

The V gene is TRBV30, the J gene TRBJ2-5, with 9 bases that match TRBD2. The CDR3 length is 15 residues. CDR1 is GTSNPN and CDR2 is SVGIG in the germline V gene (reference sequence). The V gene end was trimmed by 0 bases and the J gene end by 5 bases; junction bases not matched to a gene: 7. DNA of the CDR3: TGTGCCTGGAGTGTACCAGCGGGGGGCCTGGAGACCCAGTACTTC. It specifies CAWSVPAGGLETQYF.

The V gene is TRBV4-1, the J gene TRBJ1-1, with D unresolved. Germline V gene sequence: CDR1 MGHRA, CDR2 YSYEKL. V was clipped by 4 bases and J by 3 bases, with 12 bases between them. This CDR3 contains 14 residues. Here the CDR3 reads CASSPPYRDTEAFF. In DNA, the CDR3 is TGCGCCAGCAGCCCCCCCTACCGGGACACTGAAGCTTTCTTT.

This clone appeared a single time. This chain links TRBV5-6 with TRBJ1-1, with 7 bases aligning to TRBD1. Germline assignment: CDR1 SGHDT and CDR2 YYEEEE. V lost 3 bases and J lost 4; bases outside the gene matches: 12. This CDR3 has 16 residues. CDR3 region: CASSWLTGAGFTEAFF. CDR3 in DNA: TGTGCCAGCAGCTGGCTAACAGGGGCCGGGTTCACTGAAGCTTTCTTT.

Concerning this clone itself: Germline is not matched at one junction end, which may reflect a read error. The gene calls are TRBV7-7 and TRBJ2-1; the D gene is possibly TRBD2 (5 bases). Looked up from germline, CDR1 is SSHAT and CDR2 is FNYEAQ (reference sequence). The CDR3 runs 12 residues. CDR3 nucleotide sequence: TGTGCTAGCAGCTTAGGAGGTGGGGAGCAGTTCTTC. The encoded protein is CASSLGGGEQFF.

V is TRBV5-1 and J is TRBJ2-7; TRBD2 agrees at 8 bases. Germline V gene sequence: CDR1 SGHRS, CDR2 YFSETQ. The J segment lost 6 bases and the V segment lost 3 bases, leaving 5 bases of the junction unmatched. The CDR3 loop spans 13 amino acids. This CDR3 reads CASSSGGASEQYF. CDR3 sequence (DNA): TGCGCCAGCAGCTCGGGGGGGGCGAGCGAGCAGTACTTC.

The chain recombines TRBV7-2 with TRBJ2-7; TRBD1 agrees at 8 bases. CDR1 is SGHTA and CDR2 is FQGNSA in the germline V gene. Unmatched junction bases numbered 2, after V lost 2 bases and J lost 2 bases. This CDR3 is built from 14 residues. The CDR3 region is CASSLRGQAYEQYF. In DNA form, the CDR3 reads TGTGCCAGCAGCTTACGGGGACAGGCCTACGAGCAGTACTTC.

CDR3 coding DNA: TGTGCCAGCAGCTTATCGGGAGGGCTGGGATCTGGAAACACCATATATTTT. Translated, it gives CASSLSGGLGSGNTIYF. The chain recombines TRBV7-9 with TRBJ1-3; D is unclear. The germline CDR1 and CDR2 sequences are SEHNR and FQNEAQ (reference sequence). V lost 2 bases and J lost 1, with 15 bases in between. The CDR3 consists of 17 residues. The full variable domain, completed using reference TRBV7-9 and TRBJ1-3, is DTGVSQNPRHKITKRGQNVTFRCDPISEHNRLYWYRQTLGQGPEFLTYFQNEAQLEKSRLLSDRFSAERPKGSFSTLEIQRTEQGDSAMYLCASSLSGGLGSGNTIYFGEGSWLTVV.

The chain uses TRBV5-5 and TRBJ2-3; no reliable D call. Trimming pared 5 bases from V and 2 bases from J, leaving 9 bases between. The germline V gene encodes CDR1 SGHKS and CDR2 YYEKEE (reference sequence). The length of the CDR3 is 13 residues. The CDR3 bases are TGTGCCAGCAGTCTGAGCCCCACAGATACGCAGTATTTT. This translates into CASSLSPTDTQYF.

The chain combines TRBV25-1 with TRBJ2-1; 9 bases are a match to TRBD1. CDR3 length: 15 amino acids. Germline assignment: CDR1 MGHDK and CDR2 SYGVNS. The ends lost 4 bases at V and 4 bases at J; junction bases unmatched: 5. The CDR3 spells CASSGRDRVYNEQFF. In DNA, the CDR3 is TGTGCCAGCAGTGGCCGGGACAGGGTATACAATGAGCAGTTCTTC.

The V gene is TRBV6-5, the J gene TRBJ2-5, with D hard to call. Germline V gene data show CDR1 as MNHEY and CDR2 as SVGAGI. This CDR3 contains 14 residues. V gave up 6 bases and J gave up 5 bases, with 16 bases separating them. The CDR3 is CASSQRTSEETQYF. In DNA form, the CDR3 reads TGTGCCAGCAGCCAACGCACAAGTGAGGAGACCCAGTACTTC.

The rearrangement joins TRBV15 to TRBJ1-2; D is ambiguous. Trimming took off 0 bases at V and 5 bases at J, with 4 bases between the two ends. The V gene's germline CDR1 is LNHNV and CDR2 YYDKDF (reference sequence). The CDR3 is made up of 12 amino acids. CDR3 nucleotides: TGTGCCACCAGCAGAGAGGGATATGGCTACACCTTC. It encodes CATSREGYGYTF. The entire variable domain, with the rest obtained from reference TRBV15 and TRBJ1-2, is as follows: DAMVIQNPRYQVTQFGKPVTLSCSQTLNHNVMYWYQQKSSQAPKLLFHYYDKDFNNEADTPDNFQSRRPNTSFCFLDIRSPGLGDTAMYLCATSREGYGYTFGSGTRLTVV.

The CDR3 sequence is CASSLMPGTSTSPLHF. The CDR3, as DNA: TGTGCCAGCAGCCTAATGCCGGGGACATCCACGTCACCCCTCCACTTT. V gene TRBV7-9 combines with J gene TRBJ1-6, with a weak D call TRBD1 (6 bases). V lost 5 bases to trimming and J lost 10 bases, with 21 bases between them. The CDR3 sequence is 16 residues long. Germline CDR1 reads SEHNR; CDR2 reads FQNEAQ (reference sequence).

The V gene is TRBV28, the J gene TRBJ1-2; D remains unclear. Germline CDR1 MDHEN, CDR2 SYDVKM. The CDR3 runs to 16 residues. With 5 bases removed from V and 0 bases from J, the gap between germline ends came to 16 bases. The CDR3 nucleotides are TGTGCCAGCAGTCATAGTCCCGCTGTAGCTAACTATGGCTACACCTTC. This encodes CASSHSPAVANYGYTF.

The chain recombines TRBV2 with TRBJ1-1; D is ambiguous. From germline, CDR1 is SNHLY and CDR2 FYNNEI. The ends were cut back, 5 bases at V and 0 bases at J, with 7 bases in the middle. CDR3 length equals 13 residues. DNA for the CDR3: TGTGCCAGCAGTTGGCAAGTGAACACTGAAGCTTTCTTT. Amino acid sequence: CASSWQVNTEAFF.

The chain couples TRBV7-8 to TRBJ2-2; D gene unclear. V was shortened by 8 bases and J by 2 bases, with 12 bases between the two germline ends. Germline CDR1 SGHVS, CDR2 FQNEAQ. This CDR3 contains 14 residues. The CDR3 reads CASPMLGNTGELFF. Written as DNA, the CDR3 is TGTGCCAGCCCTATGCTAGGAAACACCGGGGAGCTGTTTTTT.

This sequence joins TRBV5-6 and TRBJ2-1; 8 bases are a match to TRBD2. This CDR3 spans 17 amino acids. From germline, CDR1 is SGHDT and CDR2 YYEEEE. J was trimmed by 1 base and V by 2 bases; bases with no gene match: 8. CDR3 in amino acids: CASSFRRSGSSYNEQFF. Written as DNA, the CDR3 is TGTGCCAGCAGCTTCAGACGCAGCGGGAGTTCCTACAATGAGCAGTTCTTC.

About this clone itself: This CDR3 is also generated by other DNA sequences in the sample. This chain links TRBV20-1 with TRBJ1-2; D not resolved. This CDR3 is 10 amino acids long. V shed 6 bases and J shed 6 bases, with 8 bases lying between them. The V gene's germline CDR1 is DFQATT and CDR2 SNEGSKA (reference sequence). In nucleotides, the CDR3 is TGCAGTGCCGGCGTGGATGGCTACACCTTC. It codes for CSAGVDGYTF.

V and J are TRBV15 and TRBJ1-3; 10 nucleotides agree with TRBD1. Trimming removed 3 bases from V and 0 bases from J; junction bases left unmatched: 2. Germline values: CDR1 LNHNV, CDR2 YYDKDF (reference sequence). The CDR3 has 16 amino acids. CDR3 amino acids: CATSRDRGTSGNTIYF. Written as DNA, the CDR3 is TGTGCCACCAGCAGGGACAGGGGGACCTCTGGAAACACCATATATTTT.

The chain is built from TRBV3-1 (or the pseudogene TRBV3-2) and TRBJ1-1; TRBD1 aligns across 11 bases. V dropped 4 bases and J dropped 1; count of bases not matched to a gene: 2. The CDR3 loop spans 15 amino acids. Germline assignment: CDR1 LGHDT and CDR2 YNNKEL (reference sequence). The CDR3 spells CASSPDRGPNTEAFF. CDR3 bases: TGTGCCAGCAGCCCGGACAGGGGGCCGAACACTGAAGCTTTCTTT.

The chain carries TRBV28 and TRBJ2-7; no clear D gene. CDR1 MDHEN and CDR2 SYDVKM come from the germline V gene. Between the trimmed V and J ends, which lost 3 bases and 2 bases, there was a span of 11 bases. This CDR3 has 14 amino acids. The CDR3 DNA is TGTGCCAGCAGTTTGGTGGGTAAGGCCTACGAGCAGTACTTC. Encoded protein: CASSLVGKAYEQYF.

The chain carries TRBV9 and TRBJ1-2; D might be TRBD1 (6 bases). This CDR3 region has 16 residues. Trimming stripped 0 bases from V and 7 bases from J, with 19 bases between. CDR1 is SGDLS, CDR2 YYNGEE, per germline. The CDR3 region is CASSVGPGHQVAGYTF. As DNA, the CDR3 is TGTGCCAGCAGCGTAGGACCGGGACACCAGGTCGCTGGCTACACCTTC. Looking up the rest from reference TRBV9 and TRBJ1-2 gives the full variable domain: DSGVTQTPKHLITATGQRVTLRCSPRSGDLSVYWYQQSLDQGLQFLIQYYNGEERAKGNILERFSAQQFPDLHSELNLSSLELGDSALYFCASSVGPGHQVAGYTFGSGTRLTVV.